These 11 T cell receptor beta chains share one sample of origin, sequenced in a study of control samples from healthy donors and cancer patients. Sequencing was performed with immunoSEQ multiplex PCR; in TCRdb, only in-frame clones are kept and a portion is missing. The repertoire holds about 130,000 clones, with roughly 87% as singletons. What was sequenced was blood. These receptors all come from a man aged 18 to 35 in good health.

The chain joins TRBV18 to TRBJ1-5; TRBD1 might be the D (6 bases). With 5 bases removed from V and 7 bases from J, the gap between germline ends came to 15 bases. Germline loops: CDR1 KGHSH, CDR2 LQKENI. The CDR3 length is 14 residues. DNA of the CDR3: TGTGCCAGCTCAGAAGGAGGGCAGGGGCAGCCCCAGCATTTT. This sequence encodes CASSEGGQGQPQHF.

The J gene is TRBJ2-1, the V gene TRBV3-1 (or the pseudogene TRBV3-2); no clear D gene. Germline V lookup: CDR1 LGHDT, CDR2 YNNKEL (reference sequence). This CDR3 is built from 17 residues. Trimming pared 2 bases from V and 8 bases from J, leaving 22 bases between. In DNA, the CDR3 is TGTGCCAGCAGCCAAAACCTTCCGGGCCCTCGAGGCGATGAGCAGTTCTTC. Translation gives CASSQNLPGPRGDEQFF.

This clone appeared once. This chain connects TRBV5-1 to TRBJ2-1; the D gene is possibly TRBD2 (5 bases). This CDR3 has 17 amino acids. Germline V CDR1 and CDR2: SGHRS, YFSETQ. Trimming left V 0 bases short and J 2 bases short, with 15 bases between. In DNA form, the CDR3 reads TGCGCCAGCAGCTTGGGGAGAGCGGCCGTAACCTACAATGAGCAGTTCTTC. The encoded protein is CASSLGRAAVTYNEQFF.

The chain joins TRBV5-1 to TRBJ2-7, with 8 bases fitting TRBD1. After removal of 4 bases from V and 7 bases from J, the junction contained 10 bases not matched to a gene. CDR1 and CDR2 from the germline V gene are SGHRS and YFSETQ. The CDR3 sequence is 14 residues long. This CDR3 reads CASSPGLQGGEQYF. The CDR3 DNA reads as TGCGCCAGCAGCCCCGGGTTACAGGGGGGAGAGCAGTACTTC.

The CDR3 bases are TGTGCCAGCAGTTACTCGGGCAACTACGAGCAGTACTTC. Encoded protein: CASSYSGNYEQYF. V usage is TRBV6-6 and J usage is TRBJ2-7; no firm D call. The V and J ends lost 0 bases and 3 bases respectively, with 6 bases between them. The CDR3 is made up of 13 amino acids. CDR1 and CDR2 (germline): MNHNY, SVGAGI (reference sequence).

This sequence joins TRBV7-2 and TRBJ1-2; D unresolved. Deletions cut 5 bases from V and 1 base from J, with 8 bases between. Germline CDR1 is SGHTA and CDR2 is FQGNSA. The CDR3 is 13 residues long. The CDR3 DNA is TGTGCCAGCAGCCCCCCCATTAACTATGGCTACACCTTC. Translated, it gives CASSPPINYGYTF.

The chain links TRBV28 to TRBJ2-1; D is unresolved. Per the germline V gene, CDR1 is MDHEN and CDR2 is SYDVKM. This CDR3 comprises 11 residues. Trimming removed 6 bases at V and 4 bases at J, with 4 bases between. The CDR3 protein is CASSVYNEQFF. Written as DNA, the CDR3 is TGTGCCAGCAGCGTGTACAATGAGCAGTTCTTC. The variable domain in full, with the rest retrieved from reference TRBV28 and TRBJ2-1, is DVKVTQSSRYLVKRTGEKVFLECVQDMDHENMFWYRQDPGLGLRLIYFSYDVKMKEKGDIPEGYSVSREKKERFSLILESASTNQTSMYLCASSVYNEQFFGPGTRLTVL.

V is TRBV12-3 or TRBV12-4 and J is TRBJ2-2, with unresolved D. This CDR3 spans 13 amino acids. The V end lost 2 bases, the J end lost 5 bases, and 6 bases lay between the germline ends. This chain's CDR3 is CASSLPGTGELFF. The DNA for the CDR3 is TGTGCCAGCAGTTTACCCGGAACCGGGGAGCTGTTTTTT.

The CDR3 DNA reads as TGTGCCAGCAGTTTATGGGGCAGGGTCGGGGTTAGCAATCAGCCCCAGCATTTT. This encodes CASSLWGRVGVSNQPQHF. The chain links TRBV28 to TRBJ1-5, with a weak D call TRBD1 (5 bases). The CDR3 has 18 amino acids. Germline V gives CDR1 MDHEN, CDR2 SYDVKM. Trimming removed 0 bases from V and 0 bases from J, with 15 bases in between. The full variable domain, its missing parts supplied by reference TRBV28 and TRBJ1-5, is DVKVTQSSRYLVKRTGEKVFLECVQDMDHENMFWYRQDPGLGLRLIYFSYDVKMKEKGDIPEGYSVSREKKERFSLILESASTNQTSMYLCASSLWGRVGVSNQPQHFGDGTRLSIL.

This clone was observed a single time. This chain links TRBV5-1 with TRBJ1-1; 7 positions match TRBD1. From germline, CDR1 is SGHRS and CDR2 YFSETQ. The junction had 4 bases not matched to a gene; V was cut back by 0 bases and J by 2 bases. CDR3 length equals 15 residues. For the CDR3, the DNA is TGCGCCAGCAGCTTGGCAGGGGGGATAAACACTGAAGCTTTCTTT. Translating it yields CASSLAGGINTEAFF.

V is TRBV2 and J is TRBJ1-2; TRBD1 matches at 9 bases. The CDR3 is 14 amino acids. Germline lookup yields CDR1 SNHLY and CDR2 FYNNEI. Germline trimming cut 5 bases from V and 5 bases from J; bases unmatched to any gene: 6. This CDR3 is CASSRTGAAYGYTF. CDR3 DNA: TGTGCCAGCAGTCGGACAGGGGCCGCGTATGGCTACACCTTC.